This T cell receptor (beta chain) was captured in a study of CD8 T cells in Susac syndrome. Overall study findings and caveats: The TCR sequencing and HLA analysis in the study involved a relatively small number of individuals, as the study acknowledged.

RNA was extracted with the RNeasy kit, and a quantity of about 0.5 to 1 ug was reverse transcribed using random hexamers. With immunoSEQ multiplex PCR, TCR beta CDR3 was amplified across 54 Vbeta and 13 Jbeta. TCRdb re-called the immunoSEQ multiplex PCR reads through MiXCR, storing one row per CDR3 protein. Among around 220,000 distinct CDR3 sequences listed, approximately 90% were seen once. On this clonotype itself: The target antigen is unknown.

CDR1 is MNHEY, CDR2 SMNVEV, per germline (reference sequence). The CDR3 has 18 residues. J was trimmed by 0 bases and V by 2 bases; bases with no gene match: 9. Input material: CD8+ T cells from PBMCs. This clonotype was obtained from a human donor with multiple sclerosis. The V gene is TRBV27, the J gene TRBJ1-3; 8 bases agree with TRBD1. CDR3 region: CASSLTPGGPYSGNTIYF. The CDR3 region has the DNA TGTGCCAGCAGTTTAACTCCAGGGGGCCCTTACTCTGGAAACACCATATATTTT.